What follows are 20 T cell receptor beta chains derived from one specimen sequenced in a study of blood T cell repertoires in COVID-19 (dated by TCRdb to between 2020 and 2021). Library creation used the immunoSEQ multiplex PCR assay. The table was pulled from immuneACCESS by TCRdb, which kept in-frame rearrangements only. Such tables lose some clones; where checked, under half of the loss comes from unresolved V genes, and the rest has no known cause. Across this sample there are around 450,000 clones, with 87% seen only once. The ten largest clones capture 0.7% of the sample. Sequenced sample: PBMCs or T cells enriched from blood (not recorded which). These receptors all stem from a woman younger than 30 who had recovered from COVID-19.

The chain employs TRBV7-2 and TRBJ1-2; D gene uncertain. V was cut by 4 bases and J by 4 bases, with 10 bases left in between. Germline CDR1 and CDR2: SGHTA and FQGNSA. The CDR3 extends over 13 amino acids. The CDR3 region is CASSSDGLYGYTF. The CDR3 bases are TGTGCCAGCAGCTCGGACGGACTCTATGGCTACACCTTC.

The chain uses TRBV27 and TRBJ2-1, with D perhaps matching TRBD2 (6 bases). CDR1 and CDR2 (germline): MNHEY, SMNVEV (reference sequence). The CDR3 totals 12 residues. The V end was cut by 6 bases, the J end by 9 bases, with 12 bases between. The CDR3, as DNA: TGTGCCAGCAGGCCTGGGGGAGGTGAGCAGTTCTTC. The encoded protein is CASRPGGGEQFF.

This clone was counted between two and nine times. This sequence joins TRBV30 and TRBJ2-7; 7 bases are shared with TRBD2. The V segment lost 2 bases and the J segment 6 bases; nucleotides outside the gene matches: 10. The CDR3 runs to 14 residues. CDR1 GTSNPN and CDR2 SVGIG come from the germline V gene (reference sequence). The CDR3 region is CAWSQRAGESEQYF. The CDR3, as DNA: TGTGCCTGGAGTCAGAGGGCGGGGGAAAGCGAGCAGTACTTC.

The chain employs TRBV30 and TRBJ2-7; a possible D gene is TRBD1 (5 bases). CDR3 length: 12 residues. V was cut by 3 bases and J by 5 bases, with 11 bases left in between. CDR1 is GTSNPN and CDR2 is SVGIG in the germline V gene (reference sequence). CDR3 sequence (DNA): TGTGCCTGGAGCCAGGGTGGCGACGAGCAGTACTTC. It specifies CAWSQGGDEQYF.

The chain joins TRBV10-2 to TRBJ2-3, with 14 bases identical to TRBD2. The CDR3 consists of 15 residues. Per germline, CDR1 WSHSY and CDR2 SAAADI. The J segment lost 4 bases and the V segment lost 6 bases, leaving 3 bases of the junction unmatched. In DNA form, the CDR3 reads TGCGCCAGCAGAAGACTAGCGGGGGGGGCAGATACGCAGTATTTT. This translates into CASRRLAGGADTQYF.

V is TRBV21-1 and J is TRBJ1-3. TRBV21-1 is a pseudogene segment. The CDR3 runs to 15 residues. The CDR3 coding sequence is TGTGCCAGCAGCAGGCGGGGAGGGGCTGGAAACACCATATATTTT. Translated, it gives CASSRRGGAGNTIYF.

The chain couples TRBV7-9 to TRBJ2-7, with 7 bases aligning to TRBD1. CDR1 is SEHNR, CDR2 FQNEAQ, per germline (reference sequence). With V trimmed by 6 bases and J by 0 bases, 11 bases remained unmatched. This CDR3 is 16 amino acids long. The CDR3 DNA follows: TGTGCCAGCAGTTATTCTTGGACAGGCCTCTCCTACGAGCAGTACTTC. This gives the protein CASSYSWTGLSYEQYF. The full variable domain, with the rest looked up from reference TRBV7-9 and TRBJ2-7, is DTGVSQNPRHKITKRGQNVTFRCDPISEHNRLYWYRQTLGQGPEFLTYFQNEAQLEKSRLLSDRFSAERPKGSFSTLEIQRTEQGDSAMYLCASSYSWTGLSYEQYFGPGTRLTVT.

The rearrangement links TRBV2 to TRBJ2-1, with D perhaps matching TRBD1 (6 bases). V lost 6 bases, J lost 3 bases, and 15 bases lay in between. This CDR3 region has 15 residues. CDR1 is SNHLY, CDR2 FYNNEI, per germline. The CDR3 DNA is TGTGCCAGCAGCGCATCCGGGACACACTACAATGAGCAGTTCTTC. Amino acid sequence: CASSASGTHYNEQFF.

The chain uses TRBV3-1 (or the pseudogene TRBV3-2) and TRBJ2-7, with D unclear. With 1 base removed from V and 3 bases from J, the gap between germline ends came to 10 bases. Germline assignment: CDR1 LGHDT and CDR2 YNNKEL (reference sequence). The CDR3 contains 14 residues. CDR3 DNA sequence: TGTGCCAGCAGCCAAGGCCATCGAGTCTACGAGCAGTACTTC. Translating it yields CASSQGHRVYEQYF.

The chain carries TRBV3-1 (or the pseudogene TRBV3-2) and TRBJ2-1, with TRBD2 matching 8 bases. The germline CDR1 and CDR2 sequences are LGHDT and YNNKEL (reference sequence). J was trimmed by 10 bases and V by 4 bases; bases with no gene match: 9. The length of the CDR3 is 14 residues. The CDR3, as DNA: TGTGCCAGCAGCCCCCAGTTGGGCGGGGGGGAGCAGTTCTTC. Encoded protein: CASSPQLGGGEQFF.

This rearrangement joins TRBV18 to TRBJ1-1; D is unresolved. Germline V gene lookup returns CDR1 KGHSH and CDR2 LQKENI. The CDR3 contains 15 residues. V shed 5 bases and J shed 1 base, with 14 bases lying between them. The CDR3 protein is CASSDTKEKNTEAFF. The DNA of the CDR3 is TGTGCCAGCTCAGACACAAAAGAAAAGAACACTGAAGCTTTCTTT.

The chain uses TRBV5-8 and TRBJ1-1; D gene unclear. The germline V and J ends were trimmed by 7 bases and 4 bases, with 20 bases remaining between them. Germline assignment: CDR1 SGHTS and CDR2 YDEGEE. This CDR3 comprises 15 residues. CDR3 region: CASDVDGGKGTEAFF. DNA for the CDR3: TGTGCCAGCGACGTCGATGGAGGAAAGGGCACTGAAGCTTTCTTT.

CDR3 sequence (DNA): TGTGCCAGCAGTTTTATCAGGAATAGCAATCAGCCCCAGCATTTT. This sequence encodes CASSFIRNSNQPQHF. The rearrangement uses TRBV27 and TRBJ1-5, with D unresolved. The CDR3 has 15 residues. Germline CDR1 MNHEY, CDR2 SMNVEV (reference sequence). V lost 3 bases to trimming and J lost 0 bases, with 9 bases between them.

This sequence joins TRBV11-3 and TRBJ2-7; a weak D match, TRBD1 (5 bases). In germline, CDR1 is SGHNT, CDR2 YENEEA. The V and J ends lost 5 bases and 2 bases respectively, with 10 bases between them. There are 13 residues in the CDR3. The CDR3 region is CASSIGQAYEQYF. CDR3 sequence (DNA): TGTGCCAGCAGCATTGGACAAGCCTACGAGCAGTACTTC.

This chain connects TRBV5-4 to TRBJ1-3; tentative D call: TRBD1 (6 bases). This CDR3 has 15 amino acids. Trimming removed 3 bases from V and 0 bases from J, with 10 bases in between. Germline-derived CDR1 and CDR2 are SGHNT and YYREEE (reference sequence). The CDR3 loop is CASSSTRGSGNTIYF. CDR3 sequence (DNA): TGTGCCAGCAGCTCGACCAGGGGCTCTGGAAACACCATATATTTT.

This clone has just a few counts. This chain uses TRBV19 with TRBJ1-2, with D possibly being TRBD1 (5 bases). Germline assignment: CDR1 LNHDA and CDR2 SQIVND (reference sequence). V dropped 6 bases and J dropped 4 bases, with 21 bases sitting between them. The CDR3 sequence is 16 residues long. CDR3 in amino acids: CASSPTAEIATYGYTF. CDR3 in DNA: TGTGCCAGTAGCCCGACAGCCGAGATAGCTACCTATGGCTACACCTTC.

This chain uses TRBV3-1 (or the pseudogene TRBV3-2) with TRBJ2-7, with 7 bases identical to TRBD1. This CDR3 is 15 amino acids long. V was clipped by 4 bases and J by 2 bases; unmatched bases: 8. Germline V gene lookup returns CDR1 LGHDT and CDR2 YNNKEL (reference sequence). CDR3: CASSRVRDRAYEQYF. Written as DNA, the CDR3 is TGTGCCAGCAGCCGAGTCCGGGACAGAGCCTACGAGCAGTACTTC.

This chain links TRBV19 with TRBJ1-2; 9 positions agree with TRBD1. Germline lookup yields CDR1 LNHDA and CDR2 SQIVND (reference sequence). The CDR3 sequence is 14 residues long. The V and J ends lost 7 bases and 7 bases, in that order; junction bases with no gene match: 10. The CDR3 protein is CASTLGGQGFGYTF. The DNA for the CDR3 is TGTGCCAGTACCCTAGGGGGACAGGGTTTTGGCTACACCTTC.

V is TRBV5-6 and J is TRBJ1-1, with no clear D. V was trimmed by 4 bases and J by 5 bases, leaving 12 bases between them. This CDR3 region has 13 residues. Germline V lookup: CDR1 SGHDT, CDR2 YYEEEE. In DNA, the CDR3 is TGTGCCAGCAGCATGTATAGGACTACTGAAGCTTTCTTT. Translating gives CASSMYRTTEAFF.

The DNA for the CDR3 is TGTGCCTGGAGTCCAATTTCAGGGATTGGCTACACCTTC. Encoded protein: CAWSPISGIGYTF. The rearrangement uses TRBV30 and TRBJ1-2; D is possibly TRBD1 (5 bases). This CDR3 is built from 13 residues. Germline-derived CDR1 and CDR2 are GTSNPN and SVGIG (reference sequence). V was trimmed by 2 bases and J by 7 bases, leaving 14 bases between them. Supplemented by reference TRBV30 and TRBJ1-2, the full variable domain reads SQTIHQWPATLVQPVGSPLSLECTVEGTSNPNLYWYRQAAGRGLQLLFYSVGIGQISSEVPQNLSASRPQDRQFILSSKKLLLSDSGFYLCAWSPISGIGYTFGSGTRLTVV.